Listed below are T cell receptor beta chains from one sample, sequenced in a study of blood T cell repertoires in COVID-19. Only in-frame clones appear in the TCRdb table, and some are missing; sequencing was by immunoSEQ multiplex PCR. Of 220,000 or so clones listed, over 75% are singletons. Input material: PBMCs or T cells enriched from blood (not recorded which). The receptors stem from a woman aged 60-75 years who had recovered from COVID-19. The CDR3 runs from the conserved cysteine through the conserved F or W. Fields, in order: clone size, V gene, J gene, D gene, CDR3 DNA, CDR3 protein. D genes are given only for firm matches. Size tells how often a clone was seen (once, few, many) or the class of an expanded clone, and some rows leave it out.

.	TRBV4-1	TRBJ1-5	.	TGCGCCAGCAGCCAAGTGACGGGGAGGCATCAGCCCCAGCATTTT	CASSQVTGRHQPQHF
.	TRBV27	TRBJ2-5	TRBD1	TGTGCCAGCAGTTTGCCAGGGGGCTATGAGACCCAGTACTTC	CASSLPGGYETQYF
.	TRBV2	TRBJ1-2	TRBD1	TGTGCCAGCAGTGGGGGACAGGGGATCTATGGCTACACCTTC	CASSGGQGIYGYTF
.	TRBV2	TRBJ2-5	TRBD1	TGTGCCAGCAGAGTATCAGGGGGCGGTGAGACCCAGTACTTC	CASRVSGGGETQYF
.	TRBV5-1	TRBJ2-2	TRBD1	TGCGCCAGCAGCCCCCGAGCGGGACAGGGGGCCGGGGAGCTGTTTTTT	CASSPRAGQGAGELFF
.	TRBV19	TRBJ2-7	.	TGTGCCAGTAGTATCCCCCACAGGGGACTGGGGGAGCAGTACTTC	CASSIPHRGLGEQYF
.	TRBV3-1/TRBV3-2	TRBJ1-1	.	TGTGCCAGCAGCCAAGGGGAAACAGGGTCGACTGAAGCTTTCTTT	CASSQGETGSTEAFF
.	TRBV19	TRBJ2-7	TRBD1	TGTGCCAGCGGCCGAGGGACAGTCGCCTCCTACGAGCAGTACTTC	CASGRGTVASYEQYF
.	TRBV18	TRBJ1-2	TRBD1	TGTGCCAGCTCACCCCAAGACACAGGGGGGTATCACTATGGCTACACCTTC	CASSPQDTGGYHYGYTF
.	TRBV3-1/TRBV3-2	TRBJ2-3	.	TGTGCCAGCAGCCAAGATCGGACAGAAGGAACAGATACGCAGTATTTT	CASSQDRTEGTDTQYF
.	TRBV3-1/TRBV3-2	TRBJ1-6	.	TGTGCCAGCAGCCAAGACCCAGGGTTGGCTTCACCCCTCCACTTT	CASSQDPGLASPLHF
.	TRBV6-5	TRBJ1-1	.	TGTGCCAGCAGTTATAGGACAATTAACACTGAAGCTTTCTTT	CASSYRTINTEAFF
few	TRBV19	TRBJ1-5	TRBD1	TGTGCCAGTAGGGACAGGGACAATCAGCCCCAGCATTTT	CASRDRDNQPQHF
.	TRBV7-2	TRBJ1-2	TRBD1	TGTGCCAGCAGCTTAGCCAGGGGGCATGGCTACACCTTC	CASSLARGHGYTF
.	TRBV6-4	TRBJ1-1	.	TGTGCCAGCAGTCTACAGGGGAACACTGAAGCTTTCTTT	CASSLQGNTEAFF
.	TRBV12-3/TRBV12-4	TRBJ1-5	.	TGTGCCAGCAGTTTACAGGCCAATCAGCCCCAGCATTTT	CASSLQANQPQHF
.	TRBV7-3	TRBJ1-6	TRBD1	TGTGCCAGCAGCTTAAGATCCCACGGGGGACAGGAGCGTCTTAATTCACCCCTCCACTTT	CASSLRSHGGQERLNSPLHF